These T cell receptor beta chains were read from a single sample in a study of T cells in localized non-small cell lung cancer. The protocol was immunoSEQ multiplex PCR, while the TCRdb copy is restricted to in-frame clones and leaves out a portion. The sample records fewer than 15,000 clones, 25% to 30% being singletons. Sample: lung tumor tissue, taken before any cancer treatment. Receptors were obtained from a female donor at least 60 years old with stage I lung adenocarcinoma. Each CDR3 is given with its conserved first and last residue. A D gene is named only where the DNA matches it firmly. The listing skips clone size in some rows; elsewhere it reads once, few, many or a size class.

clone_size	d_call	v_call	j_call	cdr3_aa	cdr3_nt
NA	TRBD2	TRBV9	TRBJ2-3	CASTAGRAADTQYF	TGTGCCAGCACTGCGGGGAGGGCCGCCGATACGCAGTATTTT
few	TRBD2	TRBV4-1	TRBJ2-2	CASSQSGRTTGELFF	TGCGCCAGCAGCCAAAGCGGGAGGACCACCGGGGAGCTGTTTTTT
NA	NA	TRBV25-1	TRBJ2-1	CASSLLDNNEQFF	TGTGCCAGCAGTTTATTAGATAACAATGAGCAGTTCTTC
many	NA	TRBV7-2	TRBJ2-3	CASSQVGADTQYF	TGTGCCAGCAGCCAAGTCGGGGCAGATACGCAGTATTTT
NA	TRBD2	TRBV11-3	TRBJ2-1	CASSLESGRAYNEQFF	TGTGCCAGCAGCTTAGAAAGCGGGAGGGCCTACAATGAGCAGTTCTTC
NA	TRBD1	TRBV25-1	TRBJ1-5	CASSEAGTGKKQPQHF	TGTGCCAGCAGTGAGGCCGGGACAGGGAAGAAGCAGCCCCAGCATTTT
NA	NA	TRBV18	TRBJ1-5	CASSFGRDQPQHF	TGTGCCAGCTCATTCGGACGCGATCAGCCCCAGCATTTT
many	TRBD1	TRBV11-3	TRBJ1-6	CASSVGQGTSPLHF	TGTGCCAGCAGCGTGGGACAGGGAACTTCACCCCTCCACTTT
NA	TRBD1	TRBV18	TRBJ1-2	CASSPQGAPFYGYTF	TGTGCCAGCTCACCGCAGGGGGCTCCATTCTATGGCTACACCTTC
NA	NA	TRBV19	TRBJ2-5	CASSIALWETQYF	TGTGCCAGTAGTATTGCCCTTTGGGAGACCCAGTACTTC
few	TRBD1	TRBV6-8	TRBJ2-5	CASSRSGTGVFPETQYF	TGTGCCAGCAGTAGATCGGGGACAGGGGTTTTTCCAGAGACCCAGTACTTC
NA	TRBD1	TRBV5-1	TRBJ1-2	CASSLKQGTSSNYGYTF	TGCGCCAGCAGCTTGAAACAGGGGACTTCCTCTAACTATGGCTACACCTTC
NA	TRBD2	TRBV18	TRBJ2-3	CASSPRTVAGKDTQYF	TGTGCCAGCTCACCCCGAACGGTAGCGGGAAAGGATACGCAGTATTTT
few	NA	TRBV28	TRBJ1-2	CASLQGMDANYGYTF	TGTGCCAGCCTACAGGGAATGGATGCTAACTATGGCTACACCTTC
NA	TRBD2	TRBV19	TRBJ2-5	CASSKRTSGLQETQYF	TGTGCCAGTAGTAAAAGGACTAGCGGGCTCCAAGAGACCCAGTACTTC
NA	NA	TRBV6-8	TRBJ2-1	CASSILLVAAEGHEQFF	TGTGCCAGCAGCATCCTTCTAGTAGCGGCAGAGGGGCATGAGCAGTTCTTC
NA	TRBD1	TRBV29-1	TRBJ2-7	CSVSGQANSYEQYF	TGCAGCGTTTCCGGACAGGCCAACTCCTACGAGCAGTACTTC
few	NA	TRBV29-1	TRBJ1-1	CSVTRGLVNTEAFF	TGCAGCGTTACCCGAGGGCTAGTGAACACTGAAGCTTTCTTT
NA	NA	TRBV19	TRBJ1-2	CASRPTGTHGYTF	TGTGCCAGTAGGCCCACAGGGACCCATGGCTACACCTTC
NA	NA	TRBV18	TRBJ1-4	CASSPRGPTNEKLFF	TGTGCCAGCTCACCACGGGGACCAACTAATGAAAAACTGTTTTTT
NA	TRBD1	TRBV29-1	TRBJ1-1	CSANTGGTEAFF	TGCAGCGCTAATACAGGGGGCACTGAAGCTTTCTTT
few	TRBD2	TRBV5-1	TRBJ2-2	CASSAGDGGKTGELFF	TGCGCCAGCAGTGCTGGGGACGGGGGGAAGACCGGGGAGCTGTTTTTT
NA	NA	TRBV19	TRBJ2-7	CASSIVAPAYEQYF	TGTGCCAGTAGTATAGTTGCACCGGCCTACGAGCAGTACTTC
many	NA	TRBV7-2	TRBJ2-7	CASSPGPSYEQYF	TGTGCCAGCAGCCCGGGACCCTCCTACGAGCAGTACTTC
medium-sized	NA	TRBV29-1	TRBJ1-1	CSVRGTVNTEAFF	TGCAGCGTTAGGGGAACGGTGAACACTGAAGCTTTCTTT
NA	NA	TRBV28	TRBJ1-2	CASSFPYSYGYTF	TGTGCCAGCAGTTTCCCATATTCCTATGGCTACACCTTC
NA	NA	TRBV6-8	TRBJ2-3	CASSYWTATSTDTQYF	TGTGCCAGCAGTTATTGGACAGCAACTAGCACAGATACGCAGTATTTT
many	NA	TRBV9	TRBJ2-7	CASSASSKTGAYEQYF	TGTGCCAGCAGCGCGTCTTCAAAGACTGGGGCCTACGAGCAGTACTTC
few	NA	TRBV19	TRBJ2-2	CASSPWRDENTGELFF	TGTGCCAGTAGCCCTTGGAGGGACGAGAACACCGGGGAGCTGTTTTTT
NA	TRBD1	TRBV18	TRBJ2-1	CASSPLHPTRDRIYNEQFF	TGTGCCAGCTCACCACTTCACCCAACCCGGGACAGGATCTACAATGAGCAGTTCTTC
NA	NA	TRBV6-8	TRBJ2-1	CASSPFFTGAQNEQFF	TGTGCCAGCAGCCCTTTTTTTACGGGAGCACAAAATGAGCAGTTCTTC
few	TRBD1	TRBV29-1	TRBJ2-1	CSVLTGFDNEQFF	TGCAGCGTCCTGACAGGGTTTGACAATGAGCAGTTCTTC
NA	NA	TRBV19	TRBJ2-2	CASSIGERAGELFF	TGTGCCAGTAGTATAGGCGAGAGGGCCGGGGAGCTGTTTTTT
NA	TRBD1	TRBV15	TRBJ2-3	CATSRDPGQGADTQYF	TGTGCCACCAGCAGAGATCCGGGACAGGGGGCAGATACGCAGTATTTT
NA	TRBD1	TRBV30	TRBJ1-5	CAWSNDRDQPQHF	TGTGCCTGGAGTAACGACAGGGACCAGCCCCAGCATTTT
NA	NA	TRBV7-1	TRBJ2-3	CASSGRPLDLGRFTDTQYF	TGTGCCAGCAGCGGCCGACCCTTGGACCTGGGGAGATTCACAGATACGCAGTATTTT
few	NA	TRBV6-8	TRBJ1-2	CASSSNRAPLYGYTF	TGTGCCAGCAGTTCTAACAGGGCCCCGCTCTATGGCTACACCTTC
NA	TRBD2	TRBV11-3	TRBJ2-1	CASSLTSGSSNEQFF	TGTGCCAGCAGCCTCACTAGCGGGAGTTCGAATGAGCAGTTCTTC
medium-sized	TRBD1	TRBV6-8	TRBJ2-5	CASSLGTVQETQYF	TGTGCCAGCAGCCTCGGGACAGTTCAAGAGACCCAGTACTTC
many	NA	TRBV11-3	TRBJ1-3	CASSLDAFRSGNTIYF	TGTGCCAGCAGCTTGGATGCCTTTCGCTCTGGAAACACCATATATTTT